This T cell receptor (beta chain) was captured by sequencing in a study of T-cell reconstitution after alpha-beta-depleted transplantation in children. CDR1 is SGHDT and CDR2 is YYEEEE in the germline V gene. The CDR3 loop spans 15 amino acids. V was trimmed by 1 base and J by 2 bases, leaving 7 bases between them. This clonotype has just a few counts. The TCRbeta library was prepared with unique molecular identifiers. MiXCR was run by TCRdb on the PCR reads, yielding one entry per CDR3 protein. The data show approximately 400,000 distinct CDR3 sequences, approximately 11% seen once. The clonotype was recovered from a human donor who donated a stem cell graft to a child with acute myeloid leukemia. V and J are TRBV5-6 and TRBJ2-6, with no clear D. The sample in question was PBMCs from the stem cell graft donor, obtained from the stem cell graft. The CDR3 is CASSLWAAGANVLTF. The CDR3 DNA reads TGTGCCAGCAGCTTGTGGGCGGCTGGGGCCAACGTCCTGACTTTC.